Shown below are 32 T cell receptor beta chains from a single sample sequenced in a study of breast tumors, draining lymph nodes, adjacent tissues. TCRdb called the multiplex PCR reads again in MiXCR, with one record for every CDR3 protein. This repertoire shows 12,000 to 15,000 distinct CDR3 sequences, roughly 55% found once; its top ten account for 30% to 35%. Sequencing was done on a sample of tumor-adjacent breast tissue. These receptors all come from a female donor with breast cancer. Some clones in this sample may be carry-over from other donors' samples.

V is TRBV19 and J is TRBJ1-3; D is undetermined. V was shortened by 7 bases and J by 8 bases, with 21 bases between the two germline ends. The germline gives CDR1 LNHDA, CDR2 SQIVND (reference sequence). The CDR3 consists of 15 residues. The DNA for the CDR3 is TGTGCCAGTAATAAAGCCGGGGTCCCCGTGGACACCATATATTTT. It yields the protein CASNKAGVPVDTIYF.

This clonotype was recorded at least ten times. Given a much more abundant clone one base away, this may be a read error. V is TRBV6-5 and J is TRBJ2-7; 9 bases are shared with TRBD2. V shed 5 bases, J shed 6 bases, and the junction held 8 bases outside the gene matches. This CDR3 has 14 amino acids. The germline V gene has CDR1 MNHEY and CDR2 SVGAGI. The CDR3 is CASSHKAGGAEQYF. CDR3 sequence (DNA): TGTGCCAGCAGTCACAAAGCGGGAGGTGCCGAGCAGTACTTC.

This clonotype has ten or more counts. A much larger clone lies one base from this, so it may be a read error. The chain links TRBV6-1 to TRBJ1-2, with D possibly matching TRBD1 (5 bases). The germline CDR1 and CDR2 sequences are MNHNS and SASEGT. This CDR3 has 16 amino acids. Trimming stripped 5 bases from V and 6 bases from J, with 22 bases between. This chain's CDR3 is CASSQRFSGHRDGYTF. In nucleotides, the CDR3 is TGTGCCAGCAGTCAAAGGTTCTCAGGGCACCGTGATGGCTACACCTTC.

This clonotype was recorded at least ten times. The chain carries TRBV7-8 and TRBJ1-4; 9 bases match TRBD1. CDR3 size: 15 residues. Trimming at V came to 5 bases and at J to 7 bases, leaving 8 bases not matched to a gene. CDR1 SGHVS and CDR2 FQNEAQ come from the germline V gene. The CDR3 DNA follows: TGTGCCAGCAGCCCAAACAGGGGGCCGAGTGAAAAACTGTTTTTT. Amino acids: CASSPNRGPSEKLFF.

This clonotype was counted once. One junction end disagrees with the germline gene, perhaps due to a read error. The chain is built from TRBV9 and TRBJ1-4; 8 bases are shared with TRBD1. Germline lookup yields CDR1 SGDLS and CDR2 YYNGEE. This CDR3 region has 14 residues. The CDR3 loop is CASSPDRANEKLFF. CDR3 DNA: TGTGCCAGCAGCCCGGACAGGGCTAACGAAAAACTGTTTTTT.

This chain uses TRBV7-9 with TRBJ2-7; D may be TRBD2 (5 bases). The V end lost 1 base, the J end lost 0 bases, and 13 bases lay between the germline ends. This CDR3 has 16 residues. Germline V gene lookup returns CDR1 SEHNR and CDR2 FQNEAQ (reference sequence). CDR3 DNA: TGTGCCAGCAGCTTAGTCCGGGGAGTGAGCTCCTACGAGCAGTACTTC. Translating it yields CASSLVRGVSSYEQYF.

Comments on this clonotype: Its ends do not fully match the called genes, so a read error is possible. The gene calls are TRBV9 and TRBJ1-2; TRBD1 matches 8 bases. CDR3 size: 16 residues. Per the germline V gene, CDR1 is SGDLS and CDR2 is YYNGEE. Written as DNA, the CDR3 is TGTCCCAGCAGTTTCTCCGGGACAGGAGATAACTATGCCTACACCTTC. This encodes CPSSFSGTGDNYAYTF.

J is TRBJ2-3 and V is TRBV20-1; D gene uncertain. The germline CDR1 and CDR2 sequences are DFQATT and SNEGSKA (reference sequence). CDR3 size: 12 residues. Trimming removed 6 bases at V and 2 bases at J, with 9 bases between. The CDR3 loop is CSAGDPTDTQYF. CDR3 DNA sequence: TGCAGTGCAGGAGACCCCACAGATACGCAGTATTTT.

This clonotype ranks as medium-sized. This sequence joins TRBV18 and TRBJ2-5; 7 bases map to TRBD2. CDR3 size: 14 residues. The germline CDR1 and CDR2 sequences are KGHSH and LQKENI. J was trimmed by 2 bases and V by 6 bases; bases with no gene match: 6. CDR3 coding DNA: TGTGCCAGCTCGCCGGGACTACTACAAGAGACCCAGTACTTC. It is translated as CASSPGLLQETQYF.

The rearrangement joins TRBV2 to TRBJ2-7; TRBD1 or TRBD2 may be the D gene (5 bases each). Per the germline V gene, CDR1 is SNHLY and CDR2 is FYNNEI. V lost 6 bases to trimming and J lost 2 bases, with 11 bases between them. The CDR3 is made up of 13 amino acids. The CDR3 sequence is CASRPRGAYEQYF. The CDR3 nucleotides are TGTGCCAGCAGACCGAGGGGCGCCTACGAGCAGTACTTC.

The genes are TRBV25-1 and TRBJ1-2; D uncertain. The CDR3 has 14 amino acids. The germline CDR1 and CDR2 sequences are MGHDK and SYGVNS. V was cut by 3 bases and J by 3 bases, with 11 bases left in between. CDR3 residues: CASSDSGLYYGYTF. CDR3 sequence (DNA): TGTGCCAGCAGTGACTCCGGACTCTACTATGGCTACACCTTC.

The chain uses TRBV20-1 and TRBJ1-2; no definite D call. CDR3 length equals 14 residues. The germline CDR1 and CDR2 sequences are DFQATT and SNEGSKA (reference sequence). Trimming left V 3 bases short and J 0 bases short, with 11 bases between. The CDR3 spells CSASQPLANYGYTF. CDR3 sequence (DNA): TGCAGTGCTAGTCAGCCCTTAGCTAACTATGGCTACACCTTC.

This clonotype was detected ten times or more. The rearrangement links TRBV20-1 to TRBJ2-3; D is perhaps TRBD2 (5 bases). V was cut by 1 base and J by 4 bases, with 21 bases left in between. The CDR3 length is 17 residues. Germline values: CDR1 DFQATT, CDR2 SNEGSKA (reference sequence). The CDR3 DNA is TGCAGTGCTAGAGTCCCCGGGTGGCGGGCGGCCGCAGATACGCAGTATTTT. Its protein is CSARVPGWRAAADTQYF.

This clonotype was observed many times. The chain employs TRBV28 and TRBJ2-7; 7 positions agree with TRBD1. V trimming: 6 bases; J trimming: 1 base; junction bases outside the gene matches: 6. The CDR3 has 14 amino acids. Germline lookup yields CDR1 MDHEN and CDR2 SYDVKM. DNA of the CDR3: TGTGCCAGCAGCCCGGGACAGTCATCCTACGAGCAGTACTTC. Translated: CASSPGQSSYEQYF.

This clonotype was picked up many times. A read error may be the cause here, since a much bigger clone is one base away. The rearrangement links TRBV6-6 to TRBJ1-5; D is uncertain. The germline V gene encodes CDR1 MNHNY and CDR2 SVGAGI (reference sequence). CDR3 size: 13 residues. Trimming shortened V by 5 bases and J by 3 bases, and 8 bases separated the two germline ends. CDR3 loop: CASSHYHNQPQHF. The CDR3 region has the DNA TGTGCCAGCAGTCACTATCACAATCAGCCCCAGCATTTT.

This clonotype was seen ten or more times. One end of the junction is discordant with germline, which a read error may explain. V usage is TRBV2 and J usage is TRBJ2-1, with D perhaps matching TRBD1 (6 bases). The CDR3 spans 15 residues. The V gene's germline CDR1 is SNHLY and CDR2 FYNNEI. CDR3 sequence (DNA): TGTGCCAGCAGTGAAAGGGGGAACCTCTACAATGAGCAGCTCTTC. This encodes CASSERGNLYNEQLF.

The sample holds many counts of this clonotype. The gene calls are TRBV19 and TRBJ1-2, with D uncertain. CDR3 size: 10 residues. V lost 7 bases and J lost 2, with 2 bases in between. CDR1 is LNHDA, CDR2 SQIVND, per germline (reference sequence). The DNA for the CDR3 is TGTGCCAGTATCAACTATGGCTACACCTTC. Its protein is CASINYGYTF.

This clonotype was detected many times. The CDR3 region is CSAPSPISKTEAFF. CDR3 DNA: TGCAGTGCCCCCAGCCCCATTTCAAAAACTGAAGCTTTCTTT. V and J are TRBV20-1 and TRBJ1-1; unclear D gene. The CDR3 has 14 amino acids. V shed 6 bases and J shed 5 bases, with 19 bases lying between them. The V gene's germline CDR1 is DFQATT and CDR2 SNEGSKA (reference sequence).

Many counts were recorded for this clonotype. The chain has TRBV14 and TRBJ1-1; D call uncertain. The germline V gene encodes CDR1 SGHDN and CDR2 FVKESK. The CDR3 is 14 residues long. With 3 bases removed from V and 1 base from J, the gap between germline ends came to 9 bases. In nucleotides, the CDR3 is TGTGCCAGCAGCCACTGGACTAAGAACACTGAAGCTTTCTTT. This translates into CASSHWTKNTEAFF.

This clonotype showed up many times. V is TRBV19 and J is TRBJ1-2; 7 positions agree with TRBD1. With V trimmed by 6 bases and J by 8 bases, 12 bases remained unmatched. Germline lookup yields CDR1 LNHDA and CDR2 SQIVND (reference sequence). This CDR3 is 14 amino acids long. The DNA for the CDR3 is TGTGCCAGTAGGGCCCCGGGACAGATTAGGGGCTACACCTTC. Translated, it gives CASRAPGQIRGYTF.

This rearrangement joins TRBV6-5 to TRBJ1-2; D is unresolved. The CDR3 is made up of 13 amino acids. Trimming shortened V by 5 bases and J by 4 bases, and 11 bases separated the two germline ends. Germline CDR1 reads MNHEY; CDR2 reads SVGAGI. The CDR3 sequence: CASSTTTSYGYTF. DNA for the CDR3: TGTGCCAGCAGTACTACGACAAGCTATGGCTACACCTTC.

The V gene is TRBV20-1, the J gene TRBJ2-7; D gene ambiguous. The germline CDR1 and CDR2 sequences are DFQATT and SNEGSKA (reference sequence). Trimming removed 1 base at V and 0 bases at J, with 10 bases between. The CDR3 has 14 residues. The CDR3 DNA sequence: TGCAGTGCTAGAGGGGTAGCTCCCTCCTACGAGCAGTACTTC. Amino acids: CSARGVAPSYEQYF.

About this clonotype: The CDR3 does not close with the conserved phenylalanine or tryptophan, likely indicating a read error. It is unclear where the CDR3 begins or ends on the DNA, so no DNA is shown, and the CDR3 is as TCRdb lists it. The CDR3 is CASSLVSL. V gene TRBV7-2 combines with J gene TRBJ2-7. Counting both end residues, the CDR3 totals 8 amino acids. Germline CDR1 reads SGHTA; CDR2 reads FQGNSA.

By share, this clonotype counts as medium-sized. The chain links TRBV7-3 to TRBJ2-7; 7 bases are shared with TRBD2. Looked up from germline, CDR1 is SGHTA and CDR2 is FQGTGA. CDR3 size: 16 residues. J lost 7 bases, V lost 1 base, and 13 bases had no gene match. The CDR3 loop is CASSLKSGLKPREQYF. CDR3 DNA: TGTGCCAGCAGCTTAAAATCGGGACTAAAACCGCGGGAGCAGTACTTC.

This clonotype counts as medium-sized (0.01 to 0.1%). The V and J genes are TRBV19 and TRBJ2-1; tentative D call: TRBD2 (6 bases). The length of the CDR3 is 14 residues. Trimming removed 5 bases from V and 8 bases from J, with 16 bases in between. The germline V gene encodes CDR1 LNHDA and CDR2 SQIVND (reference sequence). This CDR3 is CASSHRDWGDEQFF. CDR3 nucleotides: TGTGCCAGTAGTCATCGGGACTGGGGGGATGAGCAGTTCTTC.

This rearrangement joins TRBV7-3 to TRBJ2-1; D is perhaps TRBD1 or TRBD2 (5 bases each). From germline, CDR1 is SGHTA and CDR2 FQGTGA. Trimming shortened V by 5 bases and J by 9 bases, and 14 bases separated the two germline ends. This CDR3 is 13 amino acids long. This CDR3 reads CASSPWGSGEQFF. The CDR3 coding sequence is TGTGCCAGCAGCCCATGGGGCAGCGGTGAGCAGTTCTTC. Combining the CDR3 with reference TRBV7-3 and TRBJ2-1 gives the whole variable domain GAGVSQTPSNKVTEKGKYVELRCDPISGHTALYWYRQSLGQGPEFLIYFQGTGAADDSGLPNDRFFAVRPEGSVSTLKIQRTERGDSAVYLCASSPWGSGEQFFGPGTRLTVL.

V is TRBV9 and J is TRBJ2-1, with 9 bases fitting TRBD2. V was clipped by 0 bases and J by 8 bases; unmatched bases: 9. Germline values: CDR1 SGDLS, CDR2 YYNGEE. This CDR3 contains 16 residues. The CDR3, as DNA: TGTGCCAGCAGCGTAGTTAGGCGGGAGGGCCCGGATGAGCAGTTCTTC. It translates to CASSVVRREGPDEQFF.

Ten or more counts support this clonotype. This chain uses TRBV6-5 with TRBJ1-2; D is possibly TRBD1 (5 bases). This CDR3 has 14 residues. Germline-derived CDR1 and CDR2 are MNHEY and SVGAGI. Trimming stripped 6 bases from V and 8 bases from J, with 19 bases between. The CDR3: CASSHSGRWRGYTF. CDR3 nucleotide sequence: TGTGCCAGCAGCCATTCGGGACGGTGGAGGGGCTACACCTTC.

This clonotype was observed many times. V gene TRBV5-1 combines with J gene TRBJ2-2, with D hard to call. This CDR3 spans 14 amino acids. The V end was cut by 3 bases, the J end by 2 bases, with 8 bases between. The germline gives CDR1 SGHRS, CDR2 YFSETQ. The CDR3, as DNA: TGCGCCAGCAGCTCACAGCCTAACACCGGGGAGCTGTTTTTT. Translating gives CASSSQPNTGELFF.

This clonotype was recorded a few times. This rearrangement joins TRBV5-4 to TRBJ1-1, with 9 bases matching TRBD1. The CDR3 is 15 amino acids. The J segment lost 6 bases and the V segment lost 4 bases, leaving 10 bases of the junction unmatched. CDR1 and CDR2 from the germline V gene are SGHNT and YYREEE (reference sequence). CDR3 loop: CASSVNRGLGAEAFF. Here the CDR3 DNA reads TGTGCCAGCAGCGTCAACAGGGGGCTGGGCGCTGAAGCTTTCTTT.

CDR3 in DNA: TGTGCCAGCAGTGAAGGACAGGGAAGAACTGGGTCACCCCTCCACTTT. Its translation: CASSEGQGRTGSPLHF. The V and J genes are TRBV2 and TRBJ1-6; 7 bases line up with TRBD1. Germline V gives CDR1 SNHLY, CDR2 FYNNEI. V shed 1 base, J shed 10 bases, and the junction held 10 bases outside the gene matches. This CDR3 region has 16 residues.

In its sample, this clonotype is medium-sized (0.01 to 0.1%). CDR3 coding DNA: TGTGCCAGCAGCCAAGAAGCTCGCGGGAGCTCCTACGAGCAGTACTTC. It yields the protein CASSQEARGSSYEQYF. J is TRBJ2-7 and V is TRBV4-2; 7 positions agree with TRBD2. The CDR3 has 16 residues. V was pared by 0 bases and J by 0 bases, with 5 bases of the junction left unmatched. From germline, CDR1 is LGHNA and CDR2 YNFKEQ.